The entry below describes one T cell receptor beta chain. Its matching antigen is unknown. This sample stems from a study of T cell responses to AZD1222 COVID-19 vaccine. General observations from the study: In a largely white British group with more females than males, clonal diversity was possibly underestimated.

Sequencing was performed with immunoSEQ multiplex PCR; in TCRdb, only in-frame clones are kept and a portion is missing. The sample lists approximately 150,000 clones; roughly nine tenths were seen once. Germline V CDR1 and CDR2: SGHDN, FVKESK. The length of the CDR3 is 17 residues. V dropped 0 bases and J dropped 4; count of bases not matched to a gene: 10. The chain carries TRBV14 and TRBJ2-3, with 7 bases that match TRBD2. This sample comprised peripheral blood, obtained 28 days after the second AZD1222 dose. The TCR comes from an adult who received the AZD1222 COVID-19 vaccine. CDR3 DNA: TGTGCCAGCAGCCAAGATCCGCGACTAGCTTCGGCAGATACGCAGTATTTT. Protein: CASSQDPRLASADTQYF.